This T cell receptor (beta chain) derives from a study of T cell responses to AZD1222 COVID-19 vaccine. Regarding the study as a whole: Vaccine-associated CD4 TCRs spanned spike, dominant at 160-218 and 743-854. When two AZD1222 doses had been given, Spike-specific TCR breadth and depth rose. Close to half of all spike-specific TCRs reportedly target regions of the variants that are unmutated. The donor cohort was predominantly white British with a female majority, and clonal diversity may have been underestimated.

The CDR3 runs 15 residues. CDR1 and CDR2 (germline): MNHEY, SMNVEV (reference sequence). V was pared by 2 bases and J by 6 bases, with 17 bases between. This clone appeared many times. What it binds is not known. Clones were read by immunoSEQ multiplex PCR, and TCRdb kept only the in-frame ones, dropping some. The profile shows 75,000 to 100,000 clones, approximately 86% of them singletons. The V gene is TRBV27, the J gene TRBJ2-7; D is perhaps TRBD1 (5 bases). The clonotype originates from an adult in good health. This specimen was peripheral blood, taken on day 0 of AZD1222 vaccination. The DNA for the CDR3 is TGTGCCAGCAGTTTAAGTGGGGCTTCACGCATCGAGCAGTACTTC. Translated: CASSLSGASRIEQYF.